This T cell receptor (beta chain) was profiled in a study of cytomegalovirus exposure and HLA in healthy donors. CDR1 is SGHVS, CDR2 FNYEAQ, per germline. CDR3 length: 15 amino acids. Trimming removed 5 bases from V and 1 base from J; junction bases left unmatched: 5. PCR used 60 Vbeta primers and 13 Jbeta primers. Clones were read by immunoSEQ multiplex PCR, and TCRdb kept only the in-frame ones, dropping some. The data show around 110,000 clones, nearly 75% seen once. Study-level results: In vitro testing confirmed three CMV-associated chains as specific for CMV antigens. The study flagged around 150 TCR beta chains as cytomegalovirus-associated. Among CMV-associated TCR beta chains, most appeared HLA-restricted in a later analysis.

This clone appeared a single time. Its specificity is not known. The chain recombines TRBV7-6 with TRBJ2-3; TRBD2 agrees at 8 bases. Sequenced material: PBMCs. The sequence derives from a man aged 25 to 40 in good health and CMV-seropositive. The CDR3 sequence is CASSHGGGRTDTQYF. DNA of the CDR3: TGTGCCAGCAGCCACGGGGGGGGTCGCACAGATACGCAGTATTTT.